Below, 4 T cell receptor beta chains from the same sample are listed, as sequenced in a study of blood T cells in healthy people across ages. Primed by a sample-barcoded 5' primer and a J-beta primer mix, a second PCR proceeded for 7 to 11 cycles. TCRdb analysed the 5' RACE reads with MiXCR anew, one entry per CDR3 protein. The sample consists of some 700,000 distinct CDR3 sequences, 22% of them appearing once. Sample: blood. The receptors here all came from a man between 65 and 85 years old in good health.

There are a few counts of this clonotype. This chain connects TRBV27 to TRBJ2-7, with TRBD2 matching 8 bases. V shed 10 bases and J 3 bases; nucleotides not matched to a gene: 11. The length of the CDR3 is 14 residues. The germline V gene has CDR1 MNHEY and CDR2 SMNVEV (reference sequence). In nucleotides, the CDR3 is TGTGCCACCCGGGGAGCGGGGGAATACTACGAGCAGTACTTC. Translated: CATRGAGEYYEQYF.

This clonotype was picked up a small number of times. The gene calls are TRBV27 and TRBJ1-1; D not resolved. V was pared by 2 bases and J by 1 base, with 8 bases between. This CDR3 has 14 residues. CDR1 is MNHEY and CDR2 is SMNVEV in the germline V gene (reference sequence). CDR3 nucleotide sequence: TGTGCCAGCAGTTTACTGAGATCGAACACTGAAGCTTTCTTT. Amino acids: CASSLLRSNTEAFF.

This clonotype was found a few times. The chain joins TRBV25-1 to TRBJ2-4; no reliable D call. The CDR3 spans 11 residues. Between the trimmed V and J ends, which lost 3 bases and 8 bases, there was a span of 5 bases. CDR1 and CDR2 (germline): MGHDK, SYGVNS. Here the CDR3 reads CASSDGYIQYF. CDR3 in DNA: TGTGCCAGCAGTGATGGGTACATTCAGTACTTC.

This clonotype was seen only a few times. The CDR3 DNA sequence: TGTGCCAGCAGTTACGCCCGGGTGGATGGCTACACCTTC. It yields the protein CASSYARVDGYTF. The rearrangement joins TRBV6-5 to TRBJ1-2; D gene uncertain. The CDR3 length is 13 residues. Trimming cost V 2 bases and J 6 bases, with 10 bases left between them. CDR1 and CDR2 (germline): MNHEY, SVGAGI.